Following are 16 T cell receptor beta chains from one sample sequenced in a study of blood T cell repertoires in COVID-19 (dated by TCRdb to about 2020). Libraries were built with the immunoSEQ multiplex PCR assay. The clones in this table, taken by TCRdb from immuneACCESS, are in-frame only. Not every clone is retained; where verified, under half of the shortfall comes from an unresolved V gene, and the cause of the rest is unknown. This sample has over 150,000 clones in its table, and just over 85% of those were observed once. The biggest ten clones account for 5.5% to 7% of the sample. Sequences were obtained from peripheral blood. The source is a man in his fifties or sixties with active or convalescent COVID-19.

There are a few counts of this clone. The chain carries TRBV27 and TRBJ2-3; 12 nucleotides agree with TRBD2. The CDR3 totals 18 residues. V gave up 5 bases and J gave up 3 bases; unmatched junction bases: 12. CDR1 and CDR2 from the germline V gene are MNHEY and SMNVEV (reference sequence). CDR3 amino acids: CASSPSASGGAGTDTQYF. CDR3 nucleotide sequence: TGTGCCAGCAGTCCCTCCGCTAGCGGGGGGGCCGGAACAGATACGCAGTATTTT.

This clone is a singleton in its sample. One end of the junction fails to match germline, which may point to a read error. The chain couples TRBV5-6 to TRBJ1-5, with D unclear. CDR3 length: 11 residues. Looked up from germline, CDR1 is SGHDT and CDR2 is YYEEEE. CDR3 nucleotides: TGTGCCAGCAGCTTGGTTCGATACGAGTATTTT. Translated, it gives CASSLVRYEYF.

The J gene is TRBJ1-2, the V gene TRBV19; 8 bases are a match to TRBD1. Germline-derived CDR1 and CDR2 are LNHDA and SQIVND (reference sequence). The CDR3 is 13 residues long. V shed 8 bases and J 5 bases; nucleotides not matched to a gene: 7. In DNA, the CDR3 is TGTGCCAGTTACCAAGGACAGGGATATGGCTACACCTTC. This translates into CASYQGQGYGYTF.

This chain connects TRBV20-1 to TRBJ2-7; D is unresolved. The ends were cut back, 3 bases at V and 4 bases at J, with 19 bases in the middle. CDR3 length: 15 amino acids. Germline assignment: CDR1 DFQATT and CDR2 SNEGSKA (reference sequence). This chain's CDR3 is CSASNPTYEEYEQYF. The CDR3 DNA reads TGCAGTGCTAGTAACCCTACCTATGAGGAATACGAGCAGTACTTC.

The chain carries TRBV6-6 and TRBJ1-1; no clear D. From germline, CDR1 is MNHNY and CDR2 SVGAGI (reference sequence). The V end was cut by 2 bases, the J end by 5 bases, with 6 bases between. The CDR3 runs 12 residues. The CDR3 DNA reads as TGTGCCAGCAGTTACCGTGAGACTGAAGCTTTCTTT. As protein: CASSYRETEAFF.

The chain carries TRBV7-6 and TRBJ2-1, with D hard to call. Germline V gives CDR1 SGHVS, CDR2 FNYEAQ. This CDR3 spans 15 amino acids. Deletions cut 5 bases from V and 9 bases from J, with 20 bases between. The CDR3 DNA is TGTGCCAGCAGCCCGCAGGCTTCCCTCGACGGTGAGCAGTTCTTC. Encoded protein: CASSPQASLDGEQFF.

This clone has just one count. V gene TRBV14 combines with J gene TRBJ1-2; TRBD1 aligns across 8 bases. CDR1 and CDR2 from the germline V gene are SGHDN and FVKESK. V dropped 1 base and J dropped 7; count of bases not matched to a gene: 5. The CDR3 is made up of 14 amino acids. As DNA, the CDR3 is TGTGCCAGCAGCCAAGCTCAGGGGGCGATTGGCTACACCTTC. Protein product: CASSQAQGAIGYTF.

This clone was counted only a few times. This chain connects TRBV20-1 to TRBJ1-5; tentative D call: TRBD1 (6 bases). This CDR3 has 14 residues. CDR1 and CDR2 from the germline V gene are DFQATT and SNEGSKA (reference sequence). The V and J ends lost 3 bases and 2 bases respectively, with 11 bases between them. The CDR3 protein is CSASEQGRNQPQHF. CDR3 DNA sequence: TGCAGTGCTAGTGAGCAGGGGCGCAATCAGCCCCAGCATTTT.

The gene calls are TRBV7-2 and TRBJ2-5; 9 bases are a match to TRBD2. The CDR3 runs to 15 residues. The V segment lost 2 bases and the J segment 1 base; nucleotides outside the gene matches: 2. Germline CDR1 is SGHTA and CDR2 is FQGNSA. The CDR3 sequence: CASSLMRGGQETQYF. DNA for the CDR3: TGTGCCAGCAGCTTAATGCGGGGGGGCCAAGAGACCCAGTACTTC.

This clone appeared once. The chain carries TRBV5-4 and TRBJ1-2; 9 positions match TRBD1. V lost 2 bases, J lost 8 bases, and 7 bases stayed unmatched. The CDR3 length is 14 residues. Germline lookup yields CDR1 SGHNT and CDR2 YYREEE (reference sequence). The CDR3 DNA is TGTGCCAGCAGCTTAAGGACAGGGGTGGTGGGCTACACCTTC. Its translation is CASSLRTGVVGYTF.

The rearrangement links TRBV5-1 to TRBJ2-6, with D possibly being TRBD1 (6 bases). The length of the CDR3 is 17 residues. Trimming took 2 bases from V and 0 from J, leaving 12 bases between them. The germline gives CDR1 SGHRS, CDR2 YFSETQ. CDR3 amino acids: CASSLNRERSGANVLTF. The CDR3 DNA sequence: TGCGCCAGCAGCTTAAACAGGGAACGCTCTGGGGCCAACGTCCTGACTTTC.

The chain employs TRBV11-2 and TRBJ2-7, with D possibly being TRBD2 (6 bases). The CDR3 is 15 residues long. The V gene lost 5 bases and the J gene lost 2 bases, with 16 bases spanning the gap. Germline CDR1 reads SGHAT; CDR2 reads FQNNGV. CDR3 DNA: TGTGCCAGCAGCCTACATAGCGGACCAACCTACGAGCAGTACTTC. Its protein is CASSLHSGPTYEQYF.

The chain combines TRBV24-1 with TRBJ2-3; TRBD1 matches at 8 bases. This CDR3 has 15 residues. Germline CDR1 reads KGHDR; CDR2 reads SFDVKD. V lost 1 base, J lost 4 bases, and 3 bases stayed unmatched. CDR3 in DNA: TGTGCCACCAGTGATTTAGGACAGGGCGCAGATACGCAGTATTTT. Protein sequence: CATSDLGQGADTQYF.

This clone was recorded at least ten times. The chain combines TRBV3-1 (or the pseudogene TRBV3-2) with TRBJ2-7; D is ambiguous. Trimming removed 1 base at V and 3 bases at J, with 13 bases between. The germline V gene has CDR1 LGHDT and CDR2 YNNKEL (reference sequence). The CDR3 sequence is 15 residues long. The CDR3 here is CASSQADFTYYEQYF. The CDR3 DNA reads TGTGCCAGCAGCCAAGCCGACTTTACTTACTACGAGCAGTACTTC.

CDR3 in DNA: TGTGCCAGTAGTATTGGGACAGGGGGGTGGTATAGCAATCAGCCCCAGCATTTT. Translated: CASSIGTGGWYSNQPQHF. The V and J genes are TRBV19 and TRBJ1-5; 11 bases agree with TRBD1. The V and J ends lost 3 bases and 0 bases, in that order; junction bases with no gene match: 7. Germline-derived CDR1 and CDR2 are LNHDA and SQIVND (reference sequence). The CDR3 is made up of 18 amino acids. The whole variable domain, remainder taken from reference TRBV19 and TRBJ1-5, is DGGITQSPKYLFRKEGQNVTLSCEQNLNHDAMYWYRQDPGQGLRLIYYSQIVNDFQKGDIAEGYSVSREKKESFPLTVTSAQKNPTAFYLCASSIGTGGWYSNQPQHFGDGTRLSIL.

V gene TRBV18 combines with J gene TRBJ1-4; TRBD1 aligns across 10 bases. This CDR3 comprises 17 residues. The germline gives CDR1 KGHSH, CDR2 LQKENI. J lost 7 bases, V lost 5 bases, and 13 bases had no gene match. The chain's CDR3 is CASSNPTLGTGVEKLFF. The CDR3 DNA reads TGTGCCAGCTCAAACCCAACACTCGGGACAGGGGTTGAAAAACTGTTTTTT.